This TCR beta chain appears in the sequencing data of a study of T cell repertoires in cytomegalovirus infection. Study overall: In the study, CMV epitopes included recently identified HLA-C-restricted and well-studied HLA-B-restricted ones. Public TCR beta signature analysis indicated the presence of both CMV infection and matching HLA type.

From the reads, TCRdb called clonotypes with MiXCR, one entry per CDR3 protein. The table includes roughly 730,000 distinct CDR3 sequences, around 35% detected once. Note on this clonotype: Antigen unknown.

Findings and caveats of the study: Cumulative public TCR beta family frequency identified CMV carriers with the relevant HLA. The study found HLA-C-restricted CMV-specific TCR beta clonotypes dominating the ex vivo response.

V lost 2 bases to trimming and J lost 5 bases, with 12 bases between them. Germline V gene data show CDR1 as LNHDA and CDR2 as SQIVND (reference sequence). CDR3 size: 14 residues. The TCR was taken from a human donor in good health (CMV status not recorded). Some clones in this sample may be carry-over from other donors' samples. The rearrangement links TRBV19 to TRBJ1-1; D is uncertain. The input for sequencing was cultured PBMCs, taken from culture after CMV antigen stimulation. CDR3 amino acids: CASSIRGVATEAFF. CDR3 DNA: TGTGCCAGTAGTATACGTGGGGTGGCGACTGAAGCTTTCTTT.